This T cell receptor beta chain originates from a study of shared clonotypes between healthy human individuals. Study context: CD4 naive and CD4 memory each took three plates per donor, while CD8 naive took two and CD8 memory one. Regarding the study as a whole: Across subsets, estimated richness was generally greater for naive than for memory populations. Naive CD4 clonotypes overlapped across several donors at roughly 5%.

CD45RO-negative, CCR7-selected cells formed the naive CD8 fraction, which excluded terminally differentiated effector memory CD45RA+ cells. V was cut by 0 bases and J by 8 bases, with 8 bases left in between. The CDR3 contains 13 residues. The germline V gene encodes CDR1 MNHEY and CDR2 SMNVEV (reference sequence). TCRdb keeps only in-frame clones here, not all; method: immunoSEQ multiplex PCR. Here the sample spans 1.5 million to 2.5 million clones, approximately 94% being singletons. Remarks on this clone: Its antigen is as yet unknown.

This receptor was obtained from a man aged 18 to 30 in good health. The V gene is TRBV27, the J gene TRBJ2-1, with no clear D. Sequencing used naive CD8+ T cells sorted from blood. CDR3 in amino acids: CASSLSIIDEQFF. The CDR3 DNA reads TGTGCCAGCAGTTTATCGATAATTGATGAGCAGTTCTTC.